Listed below are T cell receptor beta chains from one sample, sequenced in a study of identical twins. One entry per CDR3 protein, called by TCRdb with MiXCR from the 5' RACE reads. The sample records fewer than 550,000 distinct CDR3 sequences, roughly 13% being singletons. The data were also submitted as part of a second study, on yellow fever vaccine responses in identical twins.

The sequencing input was CD4+ T cells sorted from blood. These receptors originate from a woman between 18 and 29 years old in good health. CDR3s include the opening cysteine and the closing phenylalanine or tryptophan. The D gene is left open where the match is weak. Clone size is stated in some rows and not others, as once, few, many or a class when expanded.

>NA|TRBV7-3|NA|16|TRBJ1-2
CASSLNPDGANYGYTF
TGTGCCAGCAGCTTAAACCCCGACGGAGCAAACTATGGCTACACCTTC
>NA|TRBV20-1|NA|16|TRBJ2-2
CSARDKGALNTGELFF
TGCAGTGCTAGAGATAAAGGGGCCCTGAACACCGGGGAGCTGTTTTTT
>NA|TRBV4-2|many|17|TRBJ2-3
CASSQVGRLEGSYTQYF
TGTGCCAGCAGCCAAGTTGGACGGCTAGAGGGGTCTTATACGCAGTATTTT
>TRBD1|TRBV3-1|NA|15|TRBJ2-5
CACSTRGQIGETQYF
TGTGCCTGCAGCACCAGGGGGCAGATTGGAGAGACCCAGTACTTC
>TRBD2|TRBV24-1|many|14|TRBJ2-1
CAPPKGGSYNEQFF
TGTGCCCCGCCGAAGGGCGGGAGCTACAATGAGCAGTTCTTC
>NA|TRBV12-3/TRBV12-4|NA|15|TRBJ2-7
CASSYSSLSGYEQYF
TGTGCCAGCAGTTATTCGTCCCTCTCTGGATACGAGCAGTACTTC
>NA|TRBV5-6|few|14|TRBJ2-7
CASSLGWAAYEQYF
TGTGCCAGCAGCTTGGGTTGGGCAGCCTACGAGCAGTACTTC
>TRBD2|TRBV3-1|few|16|TRBJ2-3
CASSQAPRGRTDTQYF
TGTGCCAGCAGCCAAGCTCCCCGCGGGAGGACAGATACGCAGTATTTT
>TRBD1|TRBV20-1|many|14|TRBJ2-3
CSARDRTGRGTQYF
TGCAGTGCTAGAGATCGGACAGGGCGAGGGACGCAGTATTTT
>NA|TRBV7-8|NA|14|TRBJ1-1
CASSLAGDRTEAFF
TGTGCCAGCAGCTTAGCCGGGGACCGTACTGAAGCTTTCTTT
>NA|TRBV7-2|NA|15|TRBJ2-1
CASSLQATSYNEQFF
TGTGCCAGCAGCTTACAGGCGACCTCCTACAATGAGCAGTTCTTC
>NA|TRBV7-2|NA|14|TRBJ2-7
CASSFETITYEQYF
TGTGCCAGCAGCTTTGAGACTATTACCTACGAGCAGTACTTC
>TRBD2|TRBV5-1|NA|14|TRBJ2-7
CASRSGRGSYEQYF
TGCGCCAGCCGAAGCGGGAGGGGTTCCTACGAGCAGTACTTC
>NA|TRBV7-2|few|15|TRBJ1-5
CASTEDSYSNQPQHF
TGTGCCAGCACCGAGGACAGTTATAGCAATCAGCCCCAGCATTTT
>NA|TRBV19|few|12|TRBJ2-7
CASATPAYEQYF
TGTGCCAGTGCGACACCAGCCTACGAGCAGTACTTC
>TRBD2|TRBV5-1|many|13|TRBJ2-1
CASSLGLANEQFF
TGTGCTAGCAGCTTAGGACTAGCCAATGAGCAGTTCTTC
>NA|TRBV28|NA|13|TRBJ1-1
CASSENMNTEAFF
TGTGCCAGCAGTGAAAACATGAACACTGAAGCTTTCTTT
>TRBD1|TRBV6-2/TRBV6-3|few|15|TRBJ1-5
CASTEQGRENQPQHF
TGTGCCAGCACCGAACAGGGGCGGGAGAATCAGCCCCAGCATTTT